These 29 T cell receptor beta chains share one sample of origin, sequenced in a study of CD8 T cells in ankylosing spondylitis (dated by TCRdb to about 2017). The library was made by 5' RACE. These reads were obtained on an Illumina HiSeq 2500. The public reads were reprocessed in TCRdb via fastp at Q25 and MiXCR, keeping in-frame beta chains. Rows with a matching CDR3 protein are joined into one entry that keeps the most common DNA and genes. In all, the sample holds 300,000 to 400,000 distinct CDR3 sequences, and around 15% of those were seen once. The ten largest clones take up 1.1% of the sample. The sequenced material came from blood, either unsorted or a sorted T cell fraction (not recorded which). The receptor source for this set is a male donor with ankylosing spondylitis or in good health (not recorded which).

V usage is TRBV5-6 and J usage is TRBJ2-2; 7 nucleotides agree with TRBD1. V lost 3 bases to trimming and J lost 1 base; unmatched junction nucleotides: 12. Germline V lookup: CDR1 SGHDT, CDR2 YYEEEE. CDR3 size: 18 residues. The CDR3 DNA is TGTGCCAGCAGCTCACCGCTTCCCAGACAGGGGAACACCGGGGAGCTGTTTTTT. Its protein is CASSSPLPRQGNTGELFF.

This clonotype was observed at least ten times. V is TRBV4-1 and J is TRBJ2-2; either TRBD1 or TRBD2 may fit D (5 bases each). This CDR3 region has 14 residues. Germline CDR1 reads MGHRA; CDR2 reads YSYEKL. Trimming took off 4 bases at V and 3 bases at J, with 9 bases between the two ends. The DNA of the CDR3 is TGCGCCAGCAGCCTTCCGGGGCACACCGGGGAGCTGTTTTTT. Translation: CASSLPGHTGELFF.

The genes are TRBV19 and TRBJ1-3; the D gene is possibly TRBD1 (6 bases). Germline V gene data show CDR1 as LNHDA and CDR2 as SQIVND (reference sequence). The germline V and J ends were trimmed by 5 bases and 0 bases, with 14 bases remaining between them. CDR3 length equals 16 residues. The CDR3 loop is CASSHLTGLSGNTIYF. The CDR3 region has the DNA TGTGCCAGTAGTCATCTGACAGGCCTCTCTGGAAACACCATATATTTT.

This clonotype showed up just a few times. V usage is TRBV20-1 and J usage is TRBJ2-4, with 12 bases fitting TRBD2. Germline V gene sequence: CDR1 DFQATT, CDR2 SNEGSKA (reference sequence). V shed 6 bases and J 1 base; nucleotides not matched to a gene: 4. The CDR3 totals 15 residues. CDR3 residues: CSAPTSGSAKNIQYF. The CDR3 nucleotides are TGCAGTGCGCCGACTAGCGGGAGTGCCAAAAACATTCAGTACTTC.

This clonotype was seen a few times. The DNA of the CDR3 is TGCGCCAGCAGCCAAGAGTCACAGCCAGCCTACGAGCAGTACTTC. The encoded protein is CASSQESQPAYEQYF. This chain connects TRBV4-1 to TRBJ2-7; D remains ambiguous. The germline V gene encodes CDR1 MGHRA and CDR2 YSYEKL. This CDR3 region has 15 residues. The V end was cut by 0 bases, the J end by 2 bases, with 11 bases between.

About this clonotype: This may be a read error: a much more frequent sequence differs by one nucleotide. The chain uses TRBV5-1 and TRBJ2-2; D perhaps matches TRBD1 (6 bases). CDR3 length equals 15 residues. V was shortened by 3 bases and J by 2 bases, with 11 bases between the two germline ends. The germline V gene encodes CDR1 SGHRS and CDR2 YFSETQ. The CDR3, as DNA: TGCGCCAGCAGCTGGGTGGGACATAACACCGGGGAGCTGTTTTTT. This sequence encodes CASSWVGHNTGELFF.

The chain couples TRBV4-1 to TRBJ1-6; D unclear. The CDR3 sequence is 13 residues long. V dropped 0 bases and J dropped 10 bases, with 7 bases sitting between them. Per germline, CDR1 MGHRA and CDR2 YSYEKL. The CDR3, as DNA: TGCGCCAGCAGCCAAGAGAGGCACTCACCCCTCCACTTT. Its translation is CASSQERHSPLHF.

This clonotype has more than one count but fewer than ten. V is TRBV5-6 and J is TRBJ1-6; 8 bases match TRBD1. The CDR3 runs 16 residues. The junction had 7 bases not matched to a gene; V was cut back by 4 bases and J by 4 bases. Germline lookup yields CDR1 SGHDT and CDR2 YYEEEE. CDR3 sequence: CASSRDRGGYNSPLHF. The CDR3 coding sequence is TGTGCCAGCAGCAGAGACAGGGGAGGGTATAATTCACCCCTCCACTTT.

The chain couples TRBV7-8 to TRBJ2-5, with TRBD1 as a possible D gene (6 bases). Looked up from germline, CDR1 is SGHVS and CDR2 is FQNEAQ. The V end was cut by 1 base, the J end by 2 bases, with 17 bases between. The CDR3 has 17 amino acids. For the CDR3, the DNA is TGTGCCAGCAGCTTAGGGTTTGGGACACATACTCAAGAGACCCAGTACTTC. Translating gives CASSLGFGTHTQETQYF.

This clonotype was detected only a few times. The chain joins TRBV5-1 to TRBJ2-7; TRBD1 matches 11 bases. Trimming cost V 5 bases and J 2 bases; bases outside gene matches: 9. This CDR3 has 16 residues. Germline V gives CDR1 SGHRS, CDR2 YFSETQ. The CDR3: CASRSLLGQGAYEQYF. CDR3 nucleotides: TGCGCCAGCAGATCGCTTTTGGGACAGGGGGCCTACGAGCAGTACTTC.

This clonotype has at least ten counts. This chain connects TRBV5-1 to TRBJ2-2; D may be TRBD2 (5 bases). Trimming took 4 bases from V and 5 from J, leaving 15 bases between them. The germline V gene has CDR1 SGHRS and CDR2 YFSETQ. The CDR3 has 15 amino acids. This CDR3 is CASSPDGERTGELFF. CDR3 sequence (DNA): TGCGCCAGCAGCCCTGACGGGGAGAGGACCGGGGAGCTGTTTTTT.

The V and J genes are TRBV7-8 and TRBJ2-7; D gene uncertain. The CDR3 loop spans 14 amino acids. The ends were cut back, 1 base at V and 2 bases at J, with 9 bases in the middle. Germline values: CDR1 SGHVS, CDR2 FQNEAQ. This CDR3 is CASSLVRRTYEQYF. As DNA, the CDR3 is TGTGCCAGCAGCTTAGTTCGACGGACCTACGAGCAGTACTTC.

V is TRBV6-2 or TRBV6-3 and J is TRBJ2-5; D is perhaps TRBD1 or TRBD2 (5 bases each). Germline lookup yields CDR1 MNHEY and CDR2 SVGEGT. CDR3 length equals 14 residues. Trimming shortened V by 7 bases and J by 2 bases, and 14 bases separated the two germline ends. The CDR3 is CASTWSGRQETQYF. The CDR3 coding sequence is TGTGCCAGCACGTGGTCGGGACGTCAAGAGACCCAGTACTTC.

This clonotype showed up just a few times. The rearrangement joins TRBV25-1 to TRBJ1-1; a possible D gene is TRBD1 (6 bases). The CDR3 is 16 residues long. Germline CDR1 MGHDK, CDR2 SYGVNS. Trimming took off 3 bases at V and 3 bases at J, with 17 bases between the two ends. The CDR3 region has the DNA TGTGCCAGCAGTGAGGCCAGGGGCAGGCTTGACACTGAAGCTTTCTTT. Protein: CASSEARGRLDTEAFF.

This clonotype came up a few times. A read error is likely, as this CDR3 ends without the conserved phenylalanine or tryptophan. It is unclear where the CDR3 begins or ends on the DNA, so no DNA is shown, and the CDR3 is as TCRdb lists it. This chain joins TRBV10-3 and TRBJ2-3; no DNA check was done on the table's D call, TRBD2. Germline-derived CDR1 and CDR2 are ENHRY and SYGVKD. The CDR3 has 11 amino acids, counting both end residues. The CDR3 is CAISVGTESLA.

This clonotype was picked up a small number of times. The chain joins TRBV3-1 to TRBJ1-4; D is undetermined. CDR1 and CDR2 from the germline V gene are LGHDT and YNNKEL (reference sequence). The V gene lost 8 bases and the J gene lost 0 bases, with 4 bases spanning the gap. The CDR3 runs to 12 residues. The CDR3: CASEATNEKLFF. The DNA for the CDR3 is TGTGCCAGCGAAGCAACTAATGAAAAACTGTTTTTT.

The chain joins TRBV7-8 to TRBJ2-5; 9 bases are a match to TRBD2. V dropped 5 bases and J dropped 4; count of bases not matched to a gene: 14. CDR3 length: 17 amino acids. The V gene's germline CDR1 is SGHVS and CDR2 FQNEAQ. CDR3 nucleotide sequence: TGTGCCAGCAGCCTTGATTTTAGCGGGGGTTTCCGAGAGACCCAGTACTTC. Protein: CASSLDFSGGFRETQYF.

In its sample, this clonotype was seen many times. The V call is TRBV14, the J call TRBJ2-7, with 7 bases matching TRBD2. In germline, CDR1 is SGHDN, CDR2 FVKESK. The CDR3 is 14 amino acids. After removal of 4 bases from V and 6 bases from J, the junction contained 9 bases not matched to a gene. The CDR3 DNA reads as TGTGCCAGCAGCCGAGTAGGCGGGAGAGGCGAGCAGTACTTC. Translation: CASSRVGGRGEQYF.

This clonotype was recorded a few times. The chain uses TRBV3-1 and TRBJ2-3; TRBD2 might be the D (6 bases). This CDR3 is 18 amino acids long. V dropped 0 bases and J dropped 0 bases, with 16 bases sitting between them. Germline V gene lookup returns CDR1 LGHDT and CDR2 YNNKEL (reference sequence). In nucleotides, the CDR3 is TGTGCCAGCAGCCAAGATATTGCGGGGATCTCTAGCACAGATACGCAGTATTTT. It specifies CASSQDIAGISSTDTQYF.

V is TRBV6-1 and J is TRBJ2-1; TRBD2 is a possible D gene (6 bases). The length of the CDR3 is 15 residues. V shed 1 base and J shed 7 bases, with 14 bases lying between them. Germline V lookup: CDR1 MNHNS, CDR2 SASEGT. Here the CDR3 reads CASSEGPFGGNEQFF. In DNA, the CDR3 is TGTGCCAGCAGTGAAGGACCTTTCGGGGGAAATGAGCAGTTCTTC.

The DNA of the CDR3 is TGCAGTGCTGAAATCGGACAGGGGGCTAGCACAGATACGCAGTATTTT. Protein product: CSAEIGQGASTDTQYF. The chain links TRBV20-1 to TRBJ2-3; 11 bases are shared with TRBD1. The germline CDR1 and CDR2 sequences are DFQATT and SNEGSKA (reference sequence). The CDR3 has 16 amino acids. With V trimmed by 5 bases and J by 0 bases, 7 bases remained unmatched.

This clonotype came up many times. The J gene is TRBJ1-1, the V gene TRBV12-3 or TRBV12-4; D is ambiguous. The CDR3 is 14 residues long. The V end lost 6 bases, the J end lost 0 bases, and 11 bases lay between the germline ends. The CDR3 DNA reads TGTGCCAGCAGCGGAGGCCAGCTGAACACTGAAGCTTTCTTT. As protein: CASSGGQLNTEAFF.

This clonotype appeared a few times. The chain links TRBV5-1 to TRBJ2-1; D is possibly TRBD2 (5 bases). The CDR3 covers 15 residues. CDR1 and CDR2 from the germline V gene are SGHRS and YFSETQ. V lost 4 bases, J lost 4 bases, and 15 bases lay in between. The CDR3 sequence: CASSVSGSEYNEQFF. The CDR3 DNA reads TGCGCCAGCAGCGTCTCGGGATCGGAGTACAATGAGCAGTTCTTC.

This clonotype was detected a few times. The V gene is TRBV12-3 or TRBV12-4, the J gene TRBJ1-5; D remains unclear. The CDR3 has 13 amino acids. With 6 bases removed from V and 9 bases from J, the gap between germline ends came to 15 bases. The CDR3 DNA reads TGTGCCAGCAGCGGCGGGGATGTTCGGCCCCAGCATTTT. Protein sequence: CASSGGDVRPQHF.

The CDR3 region is CASSGAGGSSYEQYF. CDR3 in DNA: TGTGCCAGCAGTGGGGCGGGGGGGTCCTCCTACGAGCAGTACTTC. The rearrangement joins TRBV25-1 to TRBJ2-7; TRBD2 agrees at 9 bases. This CDR3 is 15 amino acids long. The V segment lost 4 bases and the J segment 0 bases; nucleotides outside the gene matches: 4. Germline CDR1 reads MGHDK; CDR2 reads SYGVNS.

Here the CDR3 DNA reads TGCAGTGCTAGTAAGGGAGTTAGGCTTGGCTCCTACGAGCAGTACTTC. Its protein is CSASKGVRLGSYEQYF. The chain couples TRBV20-1 to TRBJ2-7; tentatively, D is TRBD2 (5 bases). Trimming removed 3 bases at V and 0 bases at J, with 18 bases between. This CDR3 region has 16 residues. Germline V lookup: CDR1 DFQATT, CDR2 SNEGSKA (reference sequence).

The chain recombines TRBV11-2 with TRBJ2-2, with TRBD1 as a possible D gene (6 bases). The CDR3 is made up of 14 amino acids. V was pared by 4 bases and J by 6 bases, with 12 bases between. CDR1 and CDR2 (germline): SGHAT, FQNNGV. In DNA form, the CDR3 reads TGTGCCAGCAGCTCACAGGGATTTGCCGGGGAGCTGTTTTTT. The encoded protein is CASSSQGFAGELFF.

The V gene is TRBV4-1, the J gene TRBJ2-3, with D hard to call. CDR1 and CDR2 (germline): MGHRA, YSYEKL. The V gene lost 1 base and the J gene lost 4 bases, with 6 bases spanning the gap. CDR3 length: 13 residues. The chain's CDR3 is CASSQGWPDTQYF. The CDR3 bases are TGCGCCAGCAGCCAAGGTTGGCCAGATACGCAGTATTTT.

The rearrangement joins TRBV29-1 to TRBJ2-7; unclear D gene. The CDR3 length is 15 residues. V was shortened by 4 bases and J by 0 bases, with 16 bases between the two germline ends. Germline lookup yields CDR1 SQVTM and CDR2 ANQGSEA. CDR3: CSVVRPQRSSYEQYF. In DNA form, the CDR3 reads TGCAGCGTTGTGCGTCCACAGAGGAGCTCCTACGAGCAGTACTTC.